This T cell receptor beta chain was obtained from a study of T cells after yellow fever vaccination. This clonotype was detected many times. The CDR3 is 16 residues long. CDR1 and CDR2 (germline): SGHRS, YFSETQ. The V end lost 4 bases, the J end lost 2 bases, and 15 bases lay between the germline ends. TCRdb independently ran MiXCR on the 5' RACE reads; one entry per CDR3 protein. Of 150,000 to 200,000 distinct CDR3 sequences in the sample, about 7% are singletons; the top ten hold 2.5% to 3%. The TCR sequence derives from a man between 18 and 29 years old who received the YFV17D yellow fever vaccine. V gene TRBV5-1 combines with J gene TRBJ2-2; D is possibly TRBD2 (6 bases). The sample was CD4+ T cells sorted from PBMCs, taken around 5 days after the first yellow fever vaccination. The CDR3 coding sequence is TGCGCCAGCAGCGAGATTAGCGGAGTTAACACCGGGGAGCTGTTTTTT. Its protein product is CASSEISGVNTGELFF. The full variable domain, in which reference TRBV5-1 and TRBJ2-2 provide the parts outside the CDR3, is KAGVTQTPRYLIKTRGQQVTLSCSPISGHRSVSWYQQTPGQGLQFLFEYFSETQRNKGNFPGRFSGRQFSNSRSEMNVSTLELGDSALYLCASSEISGVNTGELFFGEGSRLTVL.